This T cell receptor beta chain was captured in a study of T cells in Graves' hyperthyroidism and ophthalmopathy. This clonotype appeared many times. Mismatch with germline at one junction end may stem from a read error. Amplified regions were TCR beta CDR3 sequences from RNA transcripts. A set of HTBI primers served as the primers for a first-round RT-PCR of the TCR CDR3. TCRdb re-called the multiplex PCR reads through MiXCR, storing one row per CDR3 protein. The table shows 360,000 or so distinct CDR3 sequences, with less than 20% occurring only once. The CDR3 is made up of 13 amino acids. The source is a woman in her 40s with Graves' ophthalmopathy. The chain has TRBV12-3 or TRBV12-4 and TRBJ1-5; D unclear. Sequenced: blood. CDR3 sequence reads: CASSLAGNQPQHF. In DNA form, the CDR3 reads TGTGCCAGCAGCTTAGCCGGGAATCAGCCCCAGCATTTT.